This TCR beta chain came from a study of OX40 agonist ivuxolimab in advanced cancers. Findings and caveats of the study: Relatively little clonal expansion, among the lowest observed, appeared in partial responders at 0.1-3.0 mg/kg.

Using immunoSEQ multiplex PCR, the repertoire was profiled, and TCRdb retains in-frame clones only, with some absent. The sample carries about 48,000 clones, approximately 84% recorded once. For this clone: Its antigen is currently unknown.

The origin of this receptor is an adult with an advanced solid tumor such as melanoma, head and neck, liver or kidney cancer. Sequences were derived from CD4+ or CD8+ T cells sorted from blood, sampled in a trial of the OX40 agonist ivuxolimab.

CDR3 region: CASSLEGTAYEQYF. CDR3 nucleotides: TGTGCCAGCAGCTTGGAAGGGACGGCTTACGAGCAGTACTTC. V gene TRBV5-5 combines with J gene TRBJ2-7; D may correspond to TRBD1 or TRBD2 (5 bases each). CDR1 and CDR2 (germline): SGHKS, YYEKEE (reference sequence). V lost 0 bases, J lost 4 bases, and 11 bases lay in between. CDR3 size: 14 residues.